The 21 T cell receptor beta chains below all came from one sample that was sequenced in a study of identical twins (dated by TCRdb to 2015 to 2016). To prepare the library, 5' RACE was applied. The instrument was an Illumina HiSeq 2000. The public reads were reprocessed in TCRdb via fastp at Q25 and MiXCR, keeping in-frame beta chains. Every distinct CDR3 protein forms one entry, paired with its most common genes and DNA. Present in this sample are about 690,000 distinct CDR3 sequences, 6% to 6.5% of which were seen just once. Roughly 2% of the sample rests with the top ten. Sequenced material: naive T cells sorted from blood. In the paper's terms, the cell subset or site label means: cells isolated with a human naive T-cell isolation kit. All receptors come from a man aged 18 to 35 in good health.

Only a few counts were recorded for this clonotype. The chain uses TRBV29-1 and TRBJ1-1; no reliable D call. The V end was cut by 7 bases, the J end by 2 bases, with 11 bases between. Germline loops: CDR1 SQVTM, CDR2 ANQGSEA. CDR3 length: 12 residues. This CDR3 reads CSGAERNTEAFF. DNA of the CDR3: TGCAGCGGGGCGGAACGCAACACTGAAGCTTTCTTT.

The chain employs TRBV6-2 or TRBV6-3 and TRBJ2-3; 8 nucleotides match TRBD2. The CDR3 spans 17 residues. Trimming took 6 bases from V and 6 from J; bases not matched to a gene: 17. CDR1 and CDR2 from the germline V gene are MNHEY and SVGEGT. In nucleotides, the CDR3 is TGTGCCAGCAGCCCTATCCCGGGACTAGTCATTCCGGATACGCAGTATTTT. Amino acids: CASSPIPGLVIPDTQYF.

This clonotype was seen more than once but under ten times. This rearrangement joins TRBV28 to TRBJ1-6; tentative D call: TRBD1 (5 bases). This CDR3 has 16 amino acids. Germline CDR1 reads MDHEN; CDR2 reads SYDVKM. The V end lost 8 bases, the J end lost 10 bases, and 24 bases lay between the germline ends. The CDR3 loop reads CASGPTLGLFSSPLHF. CDR3 nucleotide sequence: TGTGCCAGCGGACCCACCCTGGGACTCTTCAGCTCACCCCTCCACTTT. The variable domain in full, with the rest retrieved from reference TRBV28 and TRBJ1-6, is DVKVTQSSRYLVKRTGEKVFLECVQDMDHENMFWYRQDPGLGLRLIYFSYDVKMKEKGDIPEGYSVSREKKERFSLILESASTNQTSMYLCASGPTLGLFSSPLHFGNGTRLTVT.

This clonotype was recorded at least ten times. V gene TRBV28 combines with J gene TRBJ2-3; 11 positions agree with TRBD2. After removal of 6 bases from V and 4 bases from J, the junction contained 9 bases not matched to a gene. Per the germline V gene, CDR1 is MDHEN and CDR2 is SYDVKM. The CDR3 loop spans 16 amino acids. CDR3 in amino acids: CASRPQLAGVADTQYF. CDR3 sequence (DNA): TGTGCCAGCAGACCTCAACTAGCGGGAGTGGCAGATACGCAGTATTTT.

Notes on this clonotype: A much larger clone differs by one base, so this may be a read error. The chain combines TRBV7-8 with TRBJ2-1; D is unresolved. The CDR3 length is 12 residues. Trimming removed 8 bases at V and 0 bases at J, with 5 bases between. CDR1 is SGHVS, CDR2 FQNEAQ, per germline. The CDR3 region has the DNA TGTGCCAGCGAGAGCTCCTACAATGAGCAGTTCTTC. Translation: CASESSYNEQFF.

This clonotype was seen repeatedly, ten times or more. This CDR3 reads CASSFLRDSGANVLTF. In nucleotides, the CDR3 is TGTGCCAGCAGTTTCCTGCGGGACTCTGGGGCCAACGTCCTGACTTTC. The V gene is TRBV28, the J gene TRBJ2-6, with a weak D call TRBD2 (6 bases). Germline lookup yields CDR1 MDHEN and CDR2 SYDVKM. The CDR3 sequence is 16 residues long. The ends were cut back, 3 bases at V and 0 bases at J, with 9 bases in the middle.

V gene TRBV11-1 combines with J gene TRBJ2-7; 14 bases are a match to TRBD2. The germline CDR1 and CDR2 sequences are SGHAT and FQDESV (reference sequence). The CDR3 has 19 residues. J lost 2 bases, V lost 2 bases, and 11 bases had no gene match. The CDR3 DNA reads TGTGCCAGCAGCTTAATTCTGACCGGGACTAGCGGGAGTCCCTACGAGCAGTACGTC. The encoded protein is CASSLILTGTSGSPYEQYV.

There are many counts of this clonotype. The gene calls are TRBV14 and TRBJ2-7; TRBD2 matches 9 bases. This CDR3 spans 16 amino acids. V shed 5 bases, J shed 6 bases, and the junction held 14 bases outside the gene matches. Germline CDR1 SGHDN, CDR2 FVKESK. This CDR3 reads CASSNGLAGGPSEQYF. The CDR3 region has the DNA TGTGCCAGCAGCAATGGGTTGGCGGGAGGGCCATCCGAGCAGTACTTC.

This clonotype was counted at least ten times. V gene TRBV10-3 combines with J gene TRBJ2-2, with 8 bases that match TRBD2. The V and J ends lost 3 bases and 4 bases, in that order; junction bases with no gene match: 1. The CDR3 totals 14 residues. Germline values: CDR1 ENHRY, CDR2 SYGVKD. The DNA for the CDR3 is TGTGCCATCAGTGAACTAGCGGTCACCGGGGAGCTGTTTTTT. Its translation: CAISELAVTGELFF.

This clonotype was seen a handful of times. J is TRBJ1-5 and V is TRBV24-1; unclear D gene. Trimming took off 6 bases at V and 3 bases at J, with 11 bases between the two ends. The CDR3 is 14 residues long. Per germline, CDR1 KGHDR and CDR2 SFDVKD. The CDR3: CATSIGRVNQPQHF. The CDR3 DNA is TGTGCCACCAGTATAGGACGGGTCAATCAGCCCCAGCATTTT.

This clonotype was seen at least ten times. The chain couples TRBV29-1 to TRBJ2-3, with 7 bases that match TRBD1. V lost 4 bases, J lost 2 bases, and 3 bases stayed unmatched. The CDR3 is 13 amino acids. Per the germline V gene, CDR1 is SQVTM and CDR2 is ANQGSEA. The DNA for the CDR3 is TGCAGCGTTGCGGGACAGCACACAGATACGCAGTATTTT. This translates into CSVAGQHTDTQYF.

CDR3 amino acids: CATSREVNDPTPYTF. The CDR3 DNA reads TGTGCCACCAGCAGAGAAGTAAATGACCCGACCCCCTACACCTTC. The rearrangement joins TRBV15 to TRBJ1-2; D uncertain. The CDR3 has 15 residues. V lost 0 bases and J 10 bases, leaving 18 bases between the germline ends. The germline CDR1 and CDR2 sequences are LNHNV and YYDKDF (reference sequence). Full variable domain (missing parts from reference TRBV15 and TRBJ1-2): DAMVIQNPRYQVTQFGKPVTLSCSQTLNHNVMYWYQQKSSQAPKLLFHYYDKDFNNEADTPDNFQSRRPNTSFCFLDIRSPGLGDTAMYLCATSREVNDPTPYTFGSGTRLTVV.

This clonotype was counted ten times or more. The chain recombines TRBV7-9 with TRBJ2-7; 11 nucleotides agree with TRBD2. After removal of 5 bases from V and 0 bases from J, the junction contained 3 bases not matched to a gene. The CDR3 is made up of 15 amino acids. The germline gives CDR1 SEHNR, CDR2 FQNEAQ (reference sequence). The CDR3 reads CASSALAGDSYEQYV. CDR3 DNA: TGTGCCAGCAGCGCACTAGCGGGAGACTCCTACGAGCAGTACGTC.

This clonotype was seen repeatedly, ten times or more. This rearrangement joins TRBV28 to TRBJ2-7; D may be TRBD1 or TRBD2 (5 bases each). The germline V gene has CDR1 MDHEN and CDR2 SYDVKM. The CDR3 covers 14 residues. The V end was cut by 5 bases, the J end by 2 bases, with 13 bases between. The CDR3 is CASSRGGQPYEQYV. CDR3 in DNA: TGTGCCAGCAGTCGGGGCGGGCAGCCCTACGAGCAGTACGTC.

The chain joins TRBV25-1 to TRBJ2-1, with 9 bases fitting TRBD2. With 6 bases clipped from V and 7 bases from J, the junction kept 10 bases outside the gene matches. The CDR3 length is 15 residues. Germline V gene sequence: CDR1 MGHDK, CDR2 SYGVNS. The CDR3: CASSDSGSVKNEQFF. CDR3 bases: TGTGCCAGCAGCGATAGCGGGAGTGTCAAGAATGAGCAGTTCTTC.

A few counts support this clonotype. The germline gene is not matched at one end of the junction; a read error may be the cause. The chain combines TRBV5-1 with TRBJ1-1, with TRBD1 identical over 11 bases. The CDR3 consists of 15 residues. Germline CDR1 SGHRS, CDR2 YFSETQ. This CDR3 reads CASSRGQGVNTEAFF. DNA of the CDR3: TGCGCCAGCAGTAGGGGACAGGGGGTGAATACTGAAGCTTTCTTT.

This clonotype appeared many times. This chain joins TRBV5-1 and TRBJ1-3, with D hard to call. Germline loops: CDR1 SGHRS, CDR2 YFSETQ. The V and J ends lost 0 bases and 3 bases respectively, with 7 bases between them. The CDR3 is 14 amino acids. The CDR3 DNA reads TGCGCCAGCAGCTTGGATACGGTTGGAAACACCATATATTTT. Amino acid sequence: CASSLDTVGNTIYF.

There are many counts of this clonotype. The chain is built from TRBV19 and TRBJ2-1; 9 nucleotides align to TRBD2. V trimming: 9 bases; J trimming: 0 bases; junction bases outside the gene matches: 9. This CDR3 comprises 16 residues. Per the germline V gene, CDR1 is LNHDA and CDR2 is SQIVND (reference sequence). The CDR3: CASSSGAVPSYNEQFF. CDR3 nucleotides: TGTGCCAGCTCTAGCGGGGCCGTCCCCTCCTACAATGAGCAGTTCTTC.

This clonotype was picked up many times. The gene calls are TRBV20-1 and TRBJ1-1; D might be TRBD1 (5 bases). CDR1 and CDR2 from the germline V gene are DFQATT and SNEGSKA (reference sequence). This CDR3 has 14 amino acids. Deletions cut 6 bases from V and 0 bases from J, with 14 bases between. CDR3 residues: CSAKPGRMNTEAFF. The CDR3 DNA reads TGCAGTGCGAAACCAGGGCGCATGAACACTGAAGCTTTCTTT.

This clonotype appeared many times. The chain links TRBV29-1 to TRBJ2-5; no firm D call. Per germline, CDR1 SQVTM and CDR2 ANQGSEA. The CDR3 sequence is 14 residues long. V was shortened by 4 bases and J by 2 bases, with 14 bases between the two germline ends. The CDR3 region has the DNA TGCAGCGTTGCGGCGCGACTCCATCAAGAGACCCAGTACTTC. As protein: CSVAARLHQETQYF. The full variable domain, with the rest looked up from reference TRBV29-1 and TRBJ2-5, is SAVISQKPSRDICQRGTSLTIQCQVDSQVTMMFWYRQQPGQSLTLIATANQGSEATYESGFVIDKFPISRPNLTFSTLTVSNMSPEDSSIYLCSVAARLHQETQYFGPGTRLLVL.

This clonotype has a count of ten or more. The chain carries TRBV5-1 and TRBJ1-5; TRBD1 is a possible D gene (5 bases). Germline assignment: CDR1 SGHRS and CDR2 YFSETQ. V shed 0 bases and J shed 0 bases, with 7 bases lying between them. The CDR3 runs to 15 residues. The DNA for the CDR3 is TGCGCCAGCAGCTTGGGGGGCCTTAGCAATCAGCCCCAGCATTTT. It yields the protein CASSLGGLSNQPQHF.